The 5 T cell receptor beta chains below come from one sample, sequenced in a study of preoperative IRX-2 immunotherapy in early breast cancer. The treatment was: preoperative locoregional IRX-2 cytokine immunotherapy. Method: immunoSEQ multiplex PCR; TCRdb's copy keeps in-frame clones and lacks some. The sample has tens of thousands of clones; approximately 80% are singletons. The sequencing here drew on lymph node tissue, taken after IRX-2 immunotherapy. These receptors were collected from a human donor with breast cancer.

The genes are TRBV1 and TRBJ2-7; TRBD2, the table's D call, lacks a check against the DNA. TRBV1 is labeled a pseudogene. The CDR3 length is 14 residues. The CDR3 spells CASSQELQRWEQYF. The CDR3 DNA sequence: TGCGCCAGCAGCCAAGAACTACAACGCTGGGAGCAGTACTTC.

This chain links TRBV7-6 with TRBJ2-1, with D perhaps matching TRBD1 (6 bases). The CDR3 has 15 amino acids. CDR1 is SGHVS, CDR2 FNYEAQ, per germline. Trimming removed 8 bases at V and 1 base at J, with 15 bases between. The CDR3 sequence: CASCPDSPSYNEQFF. The CDR3 DNA sequence: TGTGCCAGCTGCCCGGACAGTCCTTCCTACAATGAGCAGTTCTTC.

The chain is built from TRBV6-8 and TRBJ1-4; D remains ambiguous. Germline assignment: CDR1 MNHGY and CDR2 SAAAGT. The CDR3 sequence is 15 residues long. Trimming removed 2 bases from V and 0 bases from J, with 7 bases in between. The CDR3 sequence: CASSYGSATNEKLFF. In DNA, the CDR3 is TGTGCCAGCAGTTACGGATCCGCAACTAATGAAAAACTGTTTTTT.

This chain joins TRBV6-8 and TRBJ2-1; a weak D match, TRBD2 (5 bases). The V gene lost 4 bases and the J gene lost 9 bases, with 10 bases spanning the gap. CDR3 length: 12 residues. Looked up from germline, CDR1 is MNHGY and CDR2 is SAAAGT. CDR3 sequence reads: CASSFSGGEQFF. The CDR3, as DNA: TGTGCCAGCAGTTTCAGCGGCGGTGAGCAGTTCTTC.

The chain is built from TRBV11-3 and TRBJ2-3; the match to TRBD1 covers 10 bases. CDR3 length: 15 amino acids. CDR1 is SGHNT and CDR2 is YENEEA in the germline V gene. The V segment lost 5 bases and the J segment 6 bases; nucleotides outside the gene matches: 8. CDR3 in amino acids: CASSPGTGEVDTQYF. The CDR3 bases are TGTGCCAGCAGCCCCGGGACAGGGGAGGTTGATACGCAGTATTTT.